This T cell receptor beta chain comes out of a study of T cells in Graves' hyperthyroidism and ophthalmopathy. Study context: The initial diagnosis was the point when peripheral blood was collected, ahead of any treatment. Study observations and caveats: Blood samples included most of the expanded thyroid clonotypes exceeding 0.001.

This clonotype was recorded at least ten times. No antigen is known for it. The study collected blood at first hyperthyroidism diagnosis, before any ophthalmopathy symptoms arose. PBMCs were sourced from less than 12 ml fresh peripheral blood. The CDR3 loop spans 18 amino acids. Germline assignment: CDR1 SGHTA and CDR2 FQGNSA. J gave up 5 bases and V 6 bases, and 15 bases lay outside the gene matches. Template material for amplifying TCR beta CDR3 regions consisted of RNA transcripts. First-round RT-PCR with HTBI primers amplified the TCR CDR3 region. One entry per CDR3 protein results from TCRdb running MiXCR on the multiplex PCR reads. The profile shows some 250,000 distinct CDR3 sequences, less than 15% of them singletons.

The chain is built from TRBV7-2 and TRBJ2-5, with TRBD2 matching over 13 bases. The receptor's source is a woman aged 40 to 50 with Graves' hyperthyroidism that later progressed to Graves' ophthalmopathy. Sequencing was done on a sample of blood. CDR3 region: CASRHVLAGGPRAETQYF. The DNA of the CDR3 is TGTGCCAGCAGACACGTACTAGCGGGAGGGCCTCGGGCGGAGACCCAGTACTTC.